These T cell receptor beta chains were read from a single sample in a study of T cell repertoires in cytomegalovirus infection. Using its own MiXCR run on the reads, TCRdb lists one record per CDR3 protein. The profile shows under 800,000 distinct CDR3 sequences, 20% to 25% of them singletons. Sequencing was carried out using CD8+ T cells from PBMCs. The receptors shown here come from a human donor in good health (CMV status not recorded). Some clones in this sample may be carry-over from other donors' samples. CDR3s include the opening cysteine and the closing phenylalanine or tryptophan. The order of the fields is J gene, V gene, D gene, clone size, CDR3 DNA, CDR3 protein. A D gene is named only where the DNA matches it firmly. The size of a clone is reported for some rows only, either as once, few or many, or as a class for expanded clones.

j_gene: TRBJ2-7; v_gene: TRBV12-5; d_gene: .; abundance: once; CDR3nt: TGTGCTAGTGTTGCCAGTAATAACGAGCAGTACTTC; CDR3aa: CASVASNNEQYF
j_gene: TRBJ2-2; v_gene: TRBV7-6; d_gene: TRBD2; abundance: many; CDR3nt: TGTGCCAGCAGCCCCCGGACTAGCGGGGCCGGGGAGCTGTTTTTT; CDR3aa: CASSPRTSGAGELFF
j_gene: TRBJ2-1; v_gene: TRBV2; d_gene: TRBD1; abundance: few; CDR3nt: TGTGCCAGCACCGGGGACAGCTCCTACAATGAGCAGTTCTTC; CDR3aa: CASTGDSSYNEQFF
j_gene: TRBJ2-5; v_gene: TRBV14; d_gene: .; abundance: few; CDR3nt: TGTGCCAGCAGCCAAAAGGAAGGCACCTGGCGCGAGACCCAGTACTTC; CDR3aa: CASSQKEGTWRETQYF
j_gene: TRBJ2-2; v_gene: TRBV7-6; d_gene: .; abundance: many; CDR3nt: TGTGCCAGCAGCTTAGCGAACAGGAGTGACCGGGAGCTGTTTTTT; CDR3aa: CASSLANRSDRELFF
j_gene: TRBJ1-5; v_gene: TRBV23-1; d_gene: .; abundance: few; CDR3nt: TGCGCCAGCAGTCTCAGTCTCGCAGGGGACCCCTATAGCAGCAATCAGCCCCAGCATTTT; CDR3aa: CASSLSLAGDPYSSNQPQHF
j_gene: TRBJ1-6; v_gene: TRBV7-2; d_gene: TRBD1; abundance: many; CDR3nt: TGTGCCAGCAGCTTGGAGGGACAGACGAATTCACCCCTCCACTTT; CDR3aa: CASSLEGQTNSPLHF
j_gene: TRBJ2-3; v_gene: TRBV5-6; d_gene: .; abundance: few; CDR3nt: TGTGCCAGCACCCTCAGGGGCCCAGATACGCAGTATTTT; CDR3aa: CASTLRGPDTQYF
j_gene: TRBJ2-3; v_gene: TRBV5-1; d_gene: .; abundance: many; CDR3nt: TGCGCCAGCAGCGGGTTCCGGGATACGCAGTATTTT; CDR3aa: CASSGFRDTQYF
j_gene: TRBJ2-5; v_gene: TRBV7-2; d_gene: TRBD2; abundance: .; CDR3nt: TGTGCCAGCAGCTTCCCCTTAGCGGGGGTGGGAGAGACCCAGTACTTC; CDR3aa: CASSFPLAGVGETQYF
j_gene: TRBJ2-3; v_gene: TRBV11-3; d_gene: .; abundance: .; CDR3nt: TGTGCCAGCAGCTTCCCCCTGGGCGGACCTTCGACGTCTAGCACAGATACGCAGTATTTT; CDR3aa: CASSFPLGGPSTSSTDTQYF
j_gene: TRBJ2-5; v_gene: TRBV14; d_gene: .; abundance: .; CDR3nt: TGTGCCAGCAGCCAAGTTCGTGGACTACTGGAGACCCAGTACTTC; CDR3aa: CASSQVRGLLETQYF
j_gene: TRBJ1-1; v_gene: TRBV19; d_gene: .; abundance: few; CDR3nt: TGTGCCAGTATAGACAGGAGTAACACTGAAGCTTTCTTT; CDR3aa: CASIDRSNTEAFF
j_gene: TRBJ1-5; v_gene: TRBV12-5; d_gene: .; abundance: many; CDR3nt: TGTGCTAGTGGTTTGAGCTCCCGAGGTCAGCCCCAGCATTTT; CDR3aa: CASGLSSRGQPQHF
j_gene: TRBJ2-7; v_gene: TRBV11-2; d_gene: .; abundance: .; CDR3nt: TGTGCCAGCAGCTTAGATATATGGGGAGAAGTGTCCTACGAGCAGTACTTC; CDR3aa: CASSLDIWGEVSYEQYF
j_gene: TRBJ2-1; v_gene: TRBV5-6; d_gene: TRBD2; abundance: .; CDR3nt: TGTGCCAGCAGCTTGGCTAGCGGGGGTTCATACAATGTGCAGTTCTTC; CDR3aa: CASSLASGGSYNVQFF
j_gene: TRBJ1-2; v_gene: TRBV7-6; d_gene: .; abundance: many; CDR3nt: TGTGCCAGCAGCGCAGGGGACTATGGCTACACCTTC; CDR3aa: CASSAGDYGYTF
j_gene: TRBJ2-5; v_gene: TRBV20-1; d_gene: .; abundance: .; CDR3nt: TGCAGTGCTAGCGAGACCCAGTACTTC; CDR3aa: CSASETQYF
j_gene: TRBJ2-1; v_gene: TRBV12-3/TRBV12-4; d_gene: TRBD2; abundance: many; CDR3nt: TGTGCCAGCAGCCTTGGACTAGCGGGGCTCTACAATGAGCAGTTCTTC; CDR3aa: CASSLGLAGLYNEQFF
j_gene: TRBJ1-4; v_gene: TRBV7-9; d_gene: .; abundance: .; CDR3nt: TGTGCCAGTGGTCGTGGTCAGAGTACTAATGAAGAACTGTTTTTT; CDR3aa: CASGRGQSTNEELFF
j_gene: TRBJ2-5; v_gene: TRBV27; d_gene: .; abundance: few; CDR3nt: TGTGCCAGCAGTTTAATAGGGCCGGTAGAGACCCAGTACTTC; CDR3aa: CASSLIGPVETQYF
j_gene: TRBJ2-1; v_gene: TRBV7-9; d_gene: .; abundance: .; CDR3nt: TGTGCCAGCACCCCCCGGGACTGGGGGGCCCAAGCTGAGCAGTTCTTC; CDR3aa: CASTPRDWGAQAEQFF
j_gene: TRBJ1-3; v_gene: TRBV7-9; d_gene: TRBD1; abundance: .; CDR3nt: TGTGCCAGCAGCGCGGACAGGGCCTTCTCTGGAAACACCATATATTTT; CDR3aa: CASSADRAFSGNTIYF